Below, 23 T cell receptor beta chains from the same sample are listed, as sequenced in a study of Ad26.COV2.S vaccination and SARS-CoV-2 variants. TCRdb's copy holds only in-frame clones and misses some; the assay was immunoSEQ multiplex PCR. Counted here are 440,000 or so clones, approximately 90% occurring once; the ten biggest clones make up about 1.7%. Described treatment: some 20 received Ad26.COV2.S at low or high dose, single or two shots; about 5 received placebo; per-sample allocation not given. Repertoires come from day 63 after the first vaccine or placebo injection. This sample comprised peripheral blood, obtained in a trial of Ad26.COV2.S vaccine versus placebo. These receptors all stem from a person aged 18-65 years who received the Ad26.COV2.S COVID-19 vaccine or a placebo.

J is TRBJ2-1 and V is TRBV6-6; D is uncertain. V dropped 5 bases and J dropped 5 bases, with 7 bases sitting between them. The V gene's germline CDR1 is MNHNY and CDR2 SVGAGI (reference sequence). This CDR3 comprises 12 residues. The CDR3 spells CASSLQNNEQFF. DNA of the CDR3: TGTGCCAGCAGTCTGCAGAACAATGAGCAGTTCTTC.

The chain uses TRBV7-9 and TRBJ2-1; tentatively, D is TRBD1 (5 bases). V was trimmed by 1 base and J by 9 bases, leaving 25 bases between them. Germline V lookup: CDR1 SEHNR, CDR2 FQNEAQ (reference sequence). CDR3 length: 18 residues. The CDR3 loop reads CASSLVRPLYSRTGEQFF. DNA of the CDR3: TGTGCCAGCAGCTTAGTTCGCCCCCTCTACAGCCGCACAGGTGAGCAGTTCTTC.

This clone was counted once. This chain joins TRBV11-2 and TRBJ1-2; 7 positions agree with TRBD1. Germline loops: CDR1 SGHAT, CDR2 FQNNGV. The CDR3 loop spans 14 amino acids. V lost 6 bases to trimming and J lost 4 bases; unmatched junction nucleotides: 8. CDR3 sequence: CASSRDRVGYGYTF. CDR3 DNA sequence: TGTGCCAGCAGTCGCGACAGGGTAGGCTATGGCTACACCTTC. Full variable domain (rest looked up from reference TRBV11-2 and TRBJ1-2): EAGVAQSPRYKIIEKRQSVAFWCNPISGHATLYWYQQILGQGPKLLIQFQNNGVVDDSQLPKDRFSAERLKGVDSTLKIQPAKLEDSAVYLCASSRDRVGYGYTFGSGTRLTVV.

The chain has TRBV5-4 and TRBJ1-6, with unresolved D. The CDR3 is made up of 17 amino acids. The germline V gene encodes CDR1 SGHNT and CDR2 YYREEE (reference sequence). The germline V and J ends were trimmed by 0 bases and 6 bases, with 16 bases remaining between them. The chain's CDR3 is CASSLDLASSSNSPLHF. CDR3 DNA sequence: TGTGCCAGCAGCTTGGACCTGGCCTCCAGTTCTAATTCACCCCTCCACTTT.

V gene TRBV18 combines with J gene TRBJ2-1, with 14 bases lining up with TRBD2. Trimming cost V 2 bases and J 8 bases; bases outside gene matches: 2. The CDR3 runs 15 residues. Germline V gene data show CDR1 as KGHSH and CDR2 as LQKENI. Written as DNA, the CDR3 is TGTGCCAGCTCACCAGGGACTAGCGGGGGACATGAGCAGTTCTTC. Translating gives CASSPGTSGGHEQFF. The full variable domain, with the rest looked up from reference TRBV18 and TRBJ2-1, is NAGVMQNPRHLVRRRGQEARLRCSPMKGHSHVYWYRQLPEEGLKFMVYLQKENIIDESGMPKERFSAEFPKEGPSILRIQQVVRGDSAAYFCASSPGTSGGHEQFFGPGTRLTVL.

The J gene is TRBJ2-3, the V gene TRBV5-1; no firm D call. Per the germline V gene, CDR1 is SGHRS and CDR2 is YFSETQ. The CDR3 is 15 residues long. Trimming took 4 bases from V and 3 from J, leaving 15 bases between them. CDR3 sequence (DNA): TGCGCCAGCAGCCCCCCTCGAGGTGGGACAGATACGCAGTATTTT. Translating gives CASSPPRGGTDTQYF.

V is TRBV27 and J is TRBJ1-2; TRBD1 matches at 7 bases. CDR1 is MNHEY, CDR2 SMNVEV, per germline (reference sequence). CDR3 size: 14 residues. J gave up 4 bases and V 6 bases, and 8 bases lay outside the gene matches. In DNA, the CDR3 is TGTGCCAGCAGCCAAGGAGGGGGCGTCTATGGCTACACCTTC. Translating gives CASSQGGGVYGYTF.

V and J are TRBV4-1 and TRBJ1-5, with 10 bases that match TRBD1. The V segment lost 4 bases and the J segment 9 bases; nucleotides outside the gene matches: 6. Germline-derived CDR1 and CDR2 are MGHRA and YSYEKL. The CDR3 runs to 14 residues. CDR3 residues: CASSPGTGVPPQHF. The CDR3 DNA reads TGCGCCAGCAGCCCCGGGACAGGGGTTCCGCCCCAGCATTTT.

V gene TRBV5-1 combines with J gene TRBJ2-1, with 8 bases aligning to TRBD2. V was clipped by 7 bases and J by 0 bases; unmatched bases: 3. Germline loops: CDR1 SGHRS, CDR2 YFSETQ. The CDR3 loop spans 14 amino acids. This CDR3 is CASGLAGSYNEQFF. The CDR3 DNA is TGCGCCAGCGGGCTAGCGGGCTCCTACAATGAGCAGTTCTTC.

The CDR3 sequence is CASRGGETQYF. The CDR3 DNA reads as TGTGCCAGCAGGGGAGGGGAGACCCAGTACTTC. V and J are TRBV28 and TRBJ2-5; 7 bases are shared with TRBD2. Germline V gene lookup returns CDR1 MDHEN and CDR2 SYDVKM. This CDR3 region has 11 residues. The ends lost 6 bases at V and 5 bases at J; junction bases unmatched: 0.

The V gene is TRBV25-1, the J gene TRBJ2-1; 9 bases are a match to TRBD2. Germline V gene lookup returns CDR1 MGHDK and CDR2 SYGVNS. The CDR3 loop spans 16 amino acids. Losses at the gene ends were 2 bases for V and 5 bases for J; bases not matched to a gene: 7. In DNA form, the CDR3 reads TGTGCCAGCAGTGAAACTCGACTAGCGGTTGACAATGAGCAGTTCTTC. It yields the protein CASSETRLAVDNEQFF. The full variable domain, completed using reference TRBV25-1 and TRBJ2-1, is EADIYQTPRYLVIGTGKKITLECSQTMGHDKMYWYQQDPGMELHLIHYSYGVNSTEKGDLSSESTVSRIRTEHFPLTLESARPSHTSQYLCASSETRLAVDNEQFFGPGTRLTVL.

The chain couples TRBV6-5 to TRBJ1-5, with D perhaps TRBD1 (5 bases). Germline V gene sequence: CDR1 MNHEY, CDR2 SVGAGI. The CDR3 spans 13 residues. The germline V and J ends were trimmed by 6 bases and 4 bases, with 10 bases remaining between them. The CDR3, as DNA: TGTGCCAGCAGACCCGGGACTAATCAGCCCCAGCATTTT. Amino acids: CASRPGTNQPQHF.

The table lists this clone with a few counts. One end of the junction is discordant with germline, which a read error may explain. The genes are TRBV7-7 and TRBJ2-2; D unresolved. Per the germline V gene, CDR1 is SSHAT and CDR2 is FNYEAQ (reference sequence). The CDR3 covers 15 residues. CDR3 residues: CASSSAALNTGELFF. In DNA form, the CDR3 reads TGTGCTAGCAGTTCTGCGGCGCTTAACACCGGGGAGCTGTTTTTT.

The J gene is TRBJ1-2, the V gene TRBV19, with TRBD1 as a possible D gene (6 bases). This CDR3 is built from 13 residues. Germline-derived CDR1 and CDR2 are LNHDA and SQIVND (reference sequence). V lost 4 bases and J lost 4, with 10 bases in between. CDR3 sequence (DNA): TGTGCCAGTAGTACGACAGGAACCTATGGCTACACCTTC. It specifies CASSTTGTYGYTF.

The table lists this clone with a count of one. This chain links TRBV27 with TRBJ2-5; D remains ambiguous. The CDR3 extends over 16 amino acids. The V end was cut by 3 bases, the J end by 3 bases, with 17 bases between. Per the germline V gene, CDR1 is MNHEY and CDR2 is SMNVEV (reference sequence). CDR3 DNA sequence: TGTGCCAGCAGTTTCGTACGGCCGTCCGAGAAAGAGACCCAGTACTTC. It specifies CASSFVRPSEKETQYF.

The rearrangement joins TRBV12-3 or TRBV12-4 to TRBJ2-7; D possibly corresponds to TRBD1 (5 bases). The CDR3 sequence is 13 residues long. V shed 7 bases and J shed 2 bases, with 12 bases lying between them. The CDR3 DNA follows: TGTGCCAGCACGACGGGCAGGGCCTACGAGCAGTACTTC. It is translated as CASTTGRAYEQYF.

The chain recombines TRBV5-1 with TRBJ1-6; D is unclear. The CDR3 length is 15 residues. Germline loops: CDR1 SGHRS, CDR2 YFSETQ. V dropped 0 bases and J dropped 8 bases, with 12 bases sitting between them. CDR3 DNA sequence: TGCGCCAGCAGCTTGGTGCGAGGCACGGATTCACCCCTCCACTTT. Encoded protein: CASSLVRGTDSPLHF.

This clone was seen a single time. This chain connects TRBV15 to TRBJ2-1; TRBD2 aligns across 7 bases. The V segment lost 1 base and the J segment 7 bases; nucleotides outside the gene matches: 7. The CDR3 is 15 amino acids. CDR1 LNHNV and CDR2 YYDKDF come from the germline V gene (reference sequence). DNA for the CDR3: TGTGCCACCAGCAGAGTTGCGGGAGTATCGAATGAGCAGTTCTTC. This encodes CATSRVAGVSNEQFF.

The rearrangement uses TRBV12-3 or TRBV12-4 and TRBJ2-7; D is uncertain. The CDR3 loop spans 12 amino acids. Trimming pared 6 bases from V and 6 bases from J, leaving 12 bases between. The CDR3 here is CASSPLPPEQYF. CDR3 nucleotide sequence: TGTGCCAGCAGCCCCCTCCCCCCCGAGCAGTACTTC.

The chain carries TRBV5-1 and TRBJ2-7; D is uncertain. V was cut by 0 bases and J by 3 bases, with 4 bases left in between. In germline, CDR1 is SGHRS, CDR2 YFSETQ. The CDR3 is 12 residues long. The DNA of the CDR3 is TGCGCCAGCAGCTTGGGGGACTACGAGCAGTACTTC. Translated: CASSLGDYEQYF. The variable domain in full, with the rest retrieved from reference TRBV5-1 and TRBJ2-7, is KAGVTQTPRYLIKTRGQQVTLSCSPISGHRSVSWYQQTPGQGLQFLFEYFSETQRNKGNFPGRFSGRQFSNSRSEMNVSTLELGDSALYLCASSLGDYEQYFGPGTRLTVT.

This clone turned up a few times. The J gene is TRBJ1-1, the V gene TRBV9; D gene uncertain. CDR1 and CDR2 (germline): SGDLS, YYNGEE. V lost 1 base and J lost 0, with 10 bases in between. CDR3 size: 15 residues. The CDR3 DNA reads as TGTGCCAGCAGCGTATCTTCCGGATTGAACACTGAAGCTTTCTTT. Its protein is CASSVSSGLNTEAFF.

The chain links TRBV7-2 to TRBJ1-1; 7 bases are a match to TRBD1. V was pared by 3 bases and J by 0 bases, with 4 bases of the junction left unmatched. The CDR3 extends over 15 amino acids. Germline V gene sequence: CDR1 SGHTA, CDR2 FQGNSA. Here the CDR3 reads CASSLGQLVNTEAFF. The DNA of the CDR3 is TGTGCCAGCAGCTTGGGACAGCTAGTGAACACTGAAGCTTTCTTT. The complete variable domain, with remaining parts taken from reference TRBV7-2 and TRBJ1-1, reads GAGVSQSPSNKVTEKGKDVELRCDPISGHTALYWYRQSLGQGLEFLIYFQGNSAPDKSGLPSDRFSAERTGGSVSTLTIQRTQQEDSAVYLCASSLGQLVNTEAFFGQGTRLTVV.

CDR3 region: CASSTGGSNEQFF. As DNA, the CDR3 is TGTGCCAGTTCGACGGGGGGCTCGAATGAGCAGTTCTTC. V gene TRBV19 combines with J gene TRBJ2-1; possible D gene TRBD2, 7 bases. CDR1 LNHDA and CDR2 SQIVND come from the germline V gene (reference sequence). The CDR3 sequence is 13 residues long. The V end was cut by 8 bases, the J end by 7 bases, with 15 bases between. The full variable domain, with the rest looked up from reference TRBV19 and TRBJ2-1, is DGGITQSPKYLFRKEGQNVTLSCEQNLNHDAMYWYRQDPGQGLRLIYYSQIVNDFQKGDIAEGYSVSREKKESFPLTVTSAQKNPTAFYLCASSTGGSNEQFFGPGTRLTVL.